These 14 T cell receptor beta chains share one sample of origin, sequenced in a study of blood T cell repertoires in COVID-19. Sequencing used immunoSEQ multiplex PCR; TCRdb keeps in-frame clones, though not all of them. This sample yields fewer than 120,000 clones, of which approximately 79% are seen a single time; approximately 16% belongs to the top ten. Material for sequencing was peripheral blood. These receptors were obtained from an elderly woman with active or convalescent COVID-19.

The rearrangement joins TRBV5-1 to TRBJ1-2; D possibly corresponds to TRBD1 (6 bases). V was shortened by 0 bases and J by 4 bases, with 16 bases between the two germline ends. The CDR3 is 16 amino acids. Per the germline V gene, CDR1 is SGHRS and CDR2 is YFSETQ. CDR3 bases: TGCGCCAGCAGCTTGGGGACAGCCTTTGGGATCTATGGCTACACCTTC. It specifies CASSLGTAFGIYGYTF.

In this sample, this clone turned up a few times. This chain links TRBV6-4 with TRBJ2-1, with D perhaps TRBD2 (5 bases). CDR3 length: 13 amino acids. The germline V and J ends were trimmed by 6 bases and 12 bases, with 18 bases remaining between them. Germline assignment: CDR1 MRHNA and CDR2 SNTAGT. CDR3 nucleotides: TGTGCCAGCAGCGAGGCTAGCCCTACAGTGCAGTTCTTC. Its protein is CASSEASPTVQFF.

This clone was seen just once. The chain combines TRBV6-1 with TRBJ2-1; 7 bases line up with TRBD2. Germline loops: CDR1 MNHNS, CDR2 SASEGT. V was clipped by 2 bases and J by 2 bases; unmatched bases: 3. The CDR3 is 15 residues long. The CDR3 is CASSETSAAYNEQFF. The CDR3 DNA is TGTGCCAGCAGTGAAACTAGCGCCGCCTACAATGAGCAGTTCTTC.

This chain joins TRBV2 and TRBJ1-2; the D is unclear. The CDR3 has 12 amino acids. With 4 bases removed from V and 3 bases from J, the gap between germline ends came to 6 bases. CDR1 and CDR2 (germline): SNHLY, FYNNEI. The CDR3 here is CASSVSYYGYTF. The CDR3 DNA sequence: TGTGCCAGCAGTGTCAGTTACTATGGCTACACCTTC. The complete variable domain, with remaining parts taken from reference TRBV2 and TRBJ1-2, reads EPEVTQTPSHQVTQMGQEVILRCVPISNHLYFYWYRQILGQKVEFLVSFYNNEISEKSEIFDDQFSVERPDGSNFTLKIRSTKLEDSAMYFCASSVSYYGYTFGSGTRLTVV.

The V and J genes are TRBV7-9 and TRBJ2-7; possible D gene TRBD2, 6 bases. Trimming left V 1 base short and J 2 bases short, with 18 bases between. Germline CDR1 reads SEHNR; CDR2 reads FQNEAQ (reference sequence). This CDR3 has 17 amino acids. The CDR3 sequence: CASSLGGRAGLTYEQYF. The CDR3 DNA follows: TGTGCCAGCAGCTTAGGAGGACGCGCGGGATTAACCTACGAGCAGTACTTC.

This chain links TRBV18 with TRBJ2-1; 7 bases map to TRBD1. Germline CDR1 and CDR2: KGHSH and LQKENI. The V and J ends lost 5 bases and 7 bases, in that order; junction bases with no gene match: 8. CDR3 length: 14 amino acids. CDR3 sequence: CASSMDRYFNEQFF. As DNA, the CDR3 is TGTGCCAGCTCAATGGACAGGTACTTTAATGAGCAGTTCTTC.

CDR3 in amino acids: CASSLTGTEQYF. CDR3 nucleotides: TGTGCCAGCAGTCTTACAGGGACCGAGCAGTACTTC. J is TRBJ2-7 and V is TRBV11-3; D may be TRBD1 (6 bases). V was pared by 6 bases and J by 6 bases, with 12 bases between. Germline assignment: CDR1 SGHNT and CDR2 YENEEA. CDR3 length: 12 amino acids.

The chain joins TRBV5-1 to TRBJ2-7; D may be TRBD2 (7 bases). The germline CDR1 and CDR2 sequences are SGHRS and YFSETQ. V lost 4 bases and J lost 2, with 13 bases in between. This CDR3 spans 14 amino acids. The CDR3 loop is CASSAGGPPYEQYF. CDR3 bases: TGCGCCAGCAGCGCCGGGGGGCCGCCCTACGAGCAGTACTTC. The whole variable domain, remainder taken from reference TRBV5-1 and TRBJ2-7, is KAGVTQTPRYLIKTRGQQVTLSCSPISGHRSVSWYQQTPGQGLQFLFEYFSETQRNKGNFPGRFSGRQFSNSRSEMNVSTLELGDSALYLCASSAGGPPYEQYFGPGTRLTVT.

The chain carries TRBV7-9 and TRBJ2-5; TRBD1 agrees at 10 bases. In germline, CDR1 is SEHNR, CDR2 FQNEAQ (reference sequence). The CDR3 consists of 16 residues. V lost 1 base, J lost 2 bases, and 4 bases stayed unmatched. In DNA form, the CDR3 reads TGTGCCAGCAGCTTAGGGGACAGGGGAAGGCAAGAGACCCAGTACTTC. It codes for CASSLGDRGRQETQYF.

This clone was counted a few times. The CDR3 sequence is CASSEYQWGGYTF. CDR3 bases: TGTGCCAGCAGTGAATACCAGTGGGGCGGCTACACCTTC. The V call is TRBV2, the J call TRBJ1-2; D is perhaps TRBD1 (5 bases). The germline V gene encodes CDR1 SNHLY and CDR2 FYNNEI. Deletions cut 2 bases from V and 8 bases from J, with 12 bases between. This CDR3 comprises 13 residues. The full variable domain, completed using reference TRBV2 and TRBJ1-2, is EPEVTQTPSHQVTQMGQEVILRCVPISNHLYFYWYRQILGQKVEFLVSFYNNEISEKSEIFDDQFSVERPDGSNFTLKIRSTKLEDSAMYFCASSEYQWGGYTFGSGTRLTVV.

V and J are TRBV5-1 and TRBJ2-5, with 8 bases matching TRBD1. The trim removed 4 bases at V and 2 bases at J, leaving 4 bases unmatched. CDR1 SGHRS and CDR2 YFSETQ come from the germline V gene. The CDR3 has 14 amino acids. For the CDR3, the DNA is TGCGCCAGCAGCCCAGGGGGCCAGCAAGAGACCCAGTACTTC. It translates to CASSPGGQQETQYF.

The genes are TRBV14 and TRBJ2-2; 9 bases line up with TRBD1. The CDR3 spans 15 residues. V was clipped by 5 bases and J by 4 bases; unmatched bases: 5. The germline CDR1 and CDR2 sequences are SGHDN and FVKESK. DNA of the CDR3: TGTGCCAGCAGCAAGACAGGGGGGTTCACCGGGGAGCTGTTTTTT. Amino acid sequence: CASSKTGGFTGELFF.

A few counts support this clone. The chain employs TRBV5-1 and TRBJ1-2; 9 positions match TRBD1. This CDR3 is built from 12 residues. The germline gives CDR1 SGHRS, CDR2 YFSETQ. Unmatched junction bases numbered 6, after V lost 2 bases and J lost 13 bases. CDR3: CASSLGQGTSTF. CDR3 nucleotides: TGCGCCAGCAGCTTAGGACAGGGGACCAGCACCTTC. Full variable domain (rest looked up from reference TRBV5-1 and TRBJ1-2): KAGVTQTPRYLIKTRGQQVTLSCSPISGHRSVSWYQQTPGQGLQFLFEYFSETQRNKGNFPGRFSGRQFSNSRSEMNVSTLELGDSALYLCASSLGQGTSTFGSGTRLTVV.

The chain is built from TRBV7-2 and TRBJ1-3; the D is unclear. Germline V gene sequence: CDR1 SGHTA, CDR2 FQGNSA. The CDR3 spans 14 residues. Trimming removed 2 bases at V and 0 bases at J, with 5 bases between. The CDR3 sequence is CASSLLLSGNTIYF. The CDR3 bases are TGTGCCAGCAGCTTACTACTCTCTGGAAACACCATATATTTT.